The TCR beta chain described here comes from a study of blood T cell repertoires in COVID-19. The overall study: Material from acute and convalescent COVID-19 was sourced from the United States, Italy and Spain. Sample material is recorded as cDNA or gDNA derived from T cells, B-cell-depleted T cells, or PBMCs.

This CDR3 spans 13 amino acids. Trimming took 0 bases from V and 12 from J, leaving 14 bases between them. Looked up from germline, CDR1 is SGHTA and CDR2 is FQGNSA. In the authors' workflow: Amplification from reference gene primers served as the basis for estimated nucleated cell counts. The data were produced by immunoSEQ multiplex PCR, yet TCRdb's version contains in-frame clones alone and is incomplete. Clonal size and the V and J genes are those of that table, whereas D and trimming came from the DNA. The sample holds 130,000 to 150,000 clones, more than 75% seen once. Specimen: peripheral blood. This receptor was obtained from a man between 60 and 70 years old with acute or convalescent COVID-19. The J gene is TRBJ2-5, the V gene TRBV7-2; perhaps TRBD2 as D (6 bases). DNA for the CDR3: TGTGCCAGCAGCTTAGCCGGGACTGATCCCGAGTACTTC. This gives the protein CASSLAGTDPEYF.